This passage covers 25 T cell receptor beta chains from one sample sequenced in a study of cytomegalovirus exposure and HLA in healthy donors. Amplification used 60 Vbeta primers and 13 Jbeta primers. Some clones are missing from TCRdb's copy, which holds only in-frame ones; the method was immunoSEQ multiplex PCR. Here the sample spans 100,000 to 150,000 clones, 75% to 80% being singletons. Sequenced material: PBMCs. These TCRs come from a woman in her thirties or forties in good health and CMV-seronegative.

This clone was observed once. This chain connects TRBV5-4 to TRBJ2-2, with D maybe TRBD1 (5 bases). V lost 2 bases and J 0 bases, leaving 8 bases between the germline ends. CDR3 length: 15 residues. CDR1 SGHNT and CDR2 YYREEE come from the germline V gene (reference sequence). The CDR3 DNA is TGTGCCAGCAGCTTCATGACAGCGAACACCGGGGAGCTGTTTTTT. Translation: CASSFMTANTGELFF.

The rearrangement links TRBV5-1 to TRBJ2-1; 15 positions match TRBD2. Germline V gene data show CDR1 as SGHRS and CDR2 as YFSETQ. The CDR3 extends over 17 amino acids. Germline trimming cut 4 bases from V and 10 bases from J; bases unmatched to any gene: 12. The CDR3 protein is CASSPRGLAGGAGEQFF. Here the CDR3 DNA reads TGCGCCAGCAGCCCGAGGGGACTAGCGGGAGGTGCAGGCGAGCAGTTCTTC.

The genes are TRBV5-1 and TRBJ2-5, with D perhaps TRBD2 (5 bases). V was cut by 4 bases and J by 6 bases, with 16 bases left in between. The CDR3 has 14 amino acids. Germline V gene lookup returns CDR1 SGHRS and CDR2 YFSETQ. CDR3 sequence (DNA): TGCGCCAGCAGCGTGGAGCGGTTTTCTCAGACCCAGTACTTC. This encodes CASSVERFSQTQYF.

J is TRBJ1-3 and V is TRBV10-3; no definite D call. V was shortened by 3 bases and J by 0 bases, with 12 bases between the two germline ends. Germline CDR1 is ENHRY and CDR2 is SYGVKD. The CDR3 is made up of 16 amino acids. The CDR3 DNA reads as TGTGCCATCAGTGAAGGCACTACCTTCTCTGGAAACACCATATATTTT. Protein: CAISEGTTFSGNTIYF.

The V call is TRBV14, the J call TRBJ2-5; 8 bases agree with TRBD1. CDR1 SGHDN and CDR2 FVKESK come from the germline V gene. CDR3 length: 13 amino acids. The ends lost 5 bases at V and 5 bases at J; junction bases unmatched: 4. In DNA form, the CDR3 reads TGTGCCAGCAGCGTAAACAGGGGGGAGACCCAGTACTTC. It encodes CASSVNRGETQYF.

The chain recombines TRBV10-3 with TRBJ2-2; D might be TRBD1 (7 bases). Germline values: CDR1 ENHRY, CDR2 SYGVKD. This CDR3 spans 14 amino acids. Trimming removed 7 bases at V and 3 bases at J, with 12 bases between. The CDR3 is CAIMGGQYTGELFF. The CDR3 region has the DNA TGTGCCATCATGGGGGGACAGTACACCGGGGAGCTGTTTTTT.

The chain is built from TRBV10-3 and TRBJ1-3; tentative D call: TRBD1 (5 bases). This CDR3 region has 15 residues. V gave up 3 bases and J gave up 0 bases, with 9 bases separating them. Germline CDR1 is ENHRY and CDR2 is SYGVKD. The CDR3, as DNA: TGTGCCATCAGTGATGGGGCCGCCTCTGGAAACACCATATATTTT. It codes for CAISDGAASGNTIYF.

The rearrangement uses TRBV19 and TRBJ2-1, with 12 nucleotides matching TRBD2. This CDR3 spans 14 amino acids. With 5 bases clipped from V and 6 bases from J, the junction kept 2 bases outside the gene matches. The germline gives CDR1 LNHDA, CDR2 SQIVND (reference sequence). CDR3 coding DNA: TGTGCCAGTAGTTTGACTAGCGGGAGCAATGAGCAGTTCTTC. It specifies CASSLTSGSNEQFF.

CDR3: CASSLRPTSLAGDYNEQFF. The CDR3 DNA reads TGTGCCAGCAGCTTGAGGCCCACCTCCCTAGCGGGGGATTACAATGAGCAGTTCTTC. V gene TRBV5-4 combines with J gene TRBJ2-1; TRBD2 aligns across 10 bases. The V gene end was trimmed by 1 base and the J gene end by 4 bases; junction bases not matched to a gene: 14. CDR1 is SGHNT and CDR2 is YYREEE in the germline V gene (reference sequence). The CDR3 consists of 19 residues.

This clone turned up a few times. This chain joins TRBV7-6 and TRBJ1-1; D is uncertain. The CDR3 sequence is 17 residues long. Germline V gene sequence: CDR1 SGHVS, CDR2 FNYEAQ. The V and J ends lost 1 base and 0 bases respectively, with 15 bases between them. The CDR3 here is CASSLVARAEMNTEAFF. CDR3 DNA: TGTGCCAGCAGCTTAGTCGCGCGAGCGGAAATGAACACTGAAGCTTTCTTT.

The rearrangement uses TRBV2 and TRBJ2-7; D gene ambiguous. V was pared by 4 bases and J by 2 bases, with 6 bases between. There are 12 residues in the CDR3. The V gene's germline CDR1 is SNHLY and CDR2 FYNNEI. CDR3 loop: CASSGQTYEQYF. CDR3 sequence (DNA): TGTGCCAGCAGTGGGCAAACCTACGAGCAGTACTTC.

This clone showed up just once. This rearrangement joins TRBV18 to TRBJ2-3, with 9 bases that match TRBD2. The germline V gene has CDR1 KGHSH and CDR2 LQKENI. The CDR3 is 12 amino acids. V shed 6 bases, J shed 14 bases, and the junction held 9 bases outside the gene matches. CDR3 amino acids: CASSYVSGRWYF. The CDR3 region has the DNA TGTGCCAGCTCTTATGTCAGCGGGAGGTGGTATTTT. The full variable domain, rest sourced from reference TRBV18 and TRBJ2-3, is NAGVMQNPRHLVRRRGQEARLRCSPMKGHSHVYWYRQLPEEGLKFMVYLQKENIIDESGMPKERFSAEFPKEGPSILRIQQVVRGDSAAYFCASSYVSGRWYFGPGTRLTVL.

The chain recombines TRBV7-2 with TRBJ2-3, with TRBD2 identical over 8 bases. The CDR3 runs to 19 residues. CDR1 is SGHTA and CDR2 is FQGNSA in the germline V gene. Losses at the gene ends were 2 bases for V and 6 bases for J; bases not matched to a gene: 19. CDR3 DNA: TGTGCCAGCAGCTTACAGATCGTTGGTACTAGCGGCTCAGCGGATACGCAGTATTTT. This gives the protein CASSLQIVGTSGSADTQYF.

As regards this clone: An end of the junction differs from the germline gene, which may be a read error. J is TRBJ1-2 and V is TRBV18; D gene ambiguous. Germline V gene lookup returns CDR1 KGHSH and CDR2 LQKENI. This CDR3 region has 17 residues. The CDR3 loop is CASSRLGPSNGNSGYTF. The CDR3 DNA follows: TGTGCCAGCTCACGACTGGGTCCCAGTAATGGAAACTCTGGCTACACCTTC.

V is TRBV6-6 and J is TRBJ2-1; 7 bases match TRBD1. Germline CDR1 and CDR2: MNHNY and SVGAGI (reference sequence). There are 16 residues in the CDR3. The junction had 6 bases not matched to a gene; V was cut back by 4 bases and J by 0 bases. The CDR3 protein is CASSWNRGFSYNEQFF. CDR3 in DNA: TGTGCCAGCAGTTGGAACAGGGGTTTCTCCTACAATGAGCAGTTCTTC.

This clone appeared once. The chain uses TRBV9 and TRBJ2-7; D gene unclear. The CDR3 covers 13 residues. The V end lost 0 bases, the J end lost 7 bases, and 11 bases lay between the germline ends. Germline CDR1 is SGDLS and CDR2 is YYNGEE. The CDR3 bases are TGTGCCAGCAGCGTAGGCGGTGAGAGGGAGCAGTACTTC. Protein sequence: CASSVGGEREQYF.

The chain combines TRBV7-9 with TRBJ2-7; 7 bases line up with TRBD1. CDR3 length: 13 residues. From germline, CDR1 is SEHNR and CDR2 FQNEAQ (reference sequence). With V trimmed by 3 bases and J by 6 bases, 5 bases remained unmatched. The CDR3, as DNA: TGTGCCAGCAGCTTGGAACAGGGGTCCGAGCAGTACTTC. Translation: CASSLEQGSEQYF.

The chain carries TRBV6-5 and TRBJ2-5, with unresolved D. The J call may be mistaken, given a closer DNA end match to TRBJ2-7. Germline loops: CDR1 MNHEY, CDR2 SVGAGI. The CDR3 spans 14 residues. The CDR3 DNA is TGTGCCAGCAGTGAATTTTTCCCTCCCTACGAGCAGTACTTC. As protein: CASSEFFPPYEQYF.

The rearrangement joins TRBV27 to TRBJ2-1; D is possibly TRBD1 (6 bases). This CDR3 has 17 residues. V was cut by 3 bases and J by 0 bases, with 15 bases left in between. In germline, CDR1 is MNHEY, CDR2 SMNVEV (reference sequence). This CDR3 is CASSLLRQGSSYNEQFF. CDR3 DNA: TGTGCCAGCAGTTTGCTCCGGCAGGGGAGCTCCTACAATGAGCAGTTCTTC.

This clone was counted between two and nine times. This rearrangement joins TRBV5-4 to TRBJ2-2; maybe TRBD2 (6 bases). V dropped 3 bases and J dropped 5 bases, with 14 bases sitting between them. The CDR3 spans 15 residues. Germline V lookup: CDR1 SGHNT, CDR2 YYREEE (reference sequence). Here the CDR3 DNA reads TGTGCCAGCAGCTGGACCGGGAGTAGTACCGGGGAGCTGTTTTTT. It specifies CASSWTGSSTGELFF.

The rearrangement links TRBV15 to TRBJ1-2; 7 nucleotides match TRBD1. Trimming cost V 1 base and J 7 bases; bases outside gene matches: 12. The CDR3 runs to 16 residues. Germline CDR1 LNHNV, CDR2 YYDKDF (reference sequence). The CDR3 sequence: CATSRVGTASLFGYTF. The CDR3 nucleotides read TGTGCCACCAGCAGAGTGGGGACAGCCTCTCTGTTTGGCTACACCTTC.

The rearrangement uses TRBV7-9 and TRBJ1-1, with D possibly being TRBD1 (6 bases). The CDR3 has 14 residues. Germline V lookup: CDR1 SEHNR, CDR2 FQNEAQ (reference sequence). V was shortened by 5 bases and J by 4 bases, with 14 bases between the two germline ends. CDR3 in amino acids: CASSPLGGFTEAFF. In DNA, the CDR3 is TGTGCCAGCAGCCCCCTAGGGGGATTCACTGAAGCTTTCTTT. Together with reference TRBV7-9 and TRBJ1-1, the CDR3 gives the full variable domain: DTGVSQNPRHKITKRGQNVTFRCDPISEHNRLYWYRQTLGQGPEFLTYFQNEAQLEKSRLLSDRFSAERPKGSFSTLEIQRTEQGDSAMYLCASSPLGGFTEAFFGQGTRLTVV.

The V gene is TRBV7-2, the J gene TRBJ2-7, with 8 positions matching TRBD1. CDR1 and CDR2 from the germline V gene are SGHTA and FQGNSA. This CDR3 comprises 15 residues. After removal of 1 base from V and 2 bases from J, the junction contained 4 bases not matched to a gene. The CDR3 sequence: CASSLVGDRPYEQYF. The CDR3 DNA is TGTGCCAGCAGCTTAGTTGGGGACAGGCCCTACGAGCAGTACTTC.

The rearrangement links TRBV2 to TRBJ2-7; TRBD2 matches at 14 bases. Germline V lookup: CDR1 SNHLY, CDR2 FYNNEI. The CDR3 extends over 15 amino acids. V lost 5 bases and J lost 6; bases outside the gene matches: 6. The CDR3 protein is CASSPRLAGGAEQYF. For the CDR3, the DNA is TGTGCCAGCAGTCCTCGACTAGCGGGAGGGGCCGAGCAGTACTTC.

V is TRBV20-1 and J is TRBJ2-3; D possibly corresponds to TRBD2 (5 bases). With 1 base removed from V and 6 bases from J, the gap between germline ends came to 5 bases. The CDR3 totals 11 residues. The germline gives CDR1 DFQATT, CDR2 SNEGSKA (reference sequence). The CDR3 DNA is TGCAGTGCTAGAGCGGGGGATACGCAGTATTTT. Translating gives CSARAGDTQYF.